The 27 T cell receptor beta chains listed next were all sequenced from one sample in a study of neurological immune-mediated disorders. TCRdb re-derived calls from the 5' RACE reads in MiXCR, one entry per CDR3 protein. This sample carries some 66,000 distinct CDR3 sequences, more than 3.5% of them seen once, and the ten largest clones take approximately 2.7%. Sample: PBMCs. The source of these receptors is a man aged 45-60 years with multiple sclerosis.

At least ten counts were recorded for this clonotype. This chain joins TRBV7-2 and TRBJ1-1; D is unclear. This CDR3 region has 15 residues. Germline CDR1 is SGHTA and CDR2 is FQGNSA. Trimming took 4 bases from V and 6 from J, leaving 18 bases between them. The CDR3 reads CASSSRWGVRSEAFF. CDR3 in DNA: TGTGCCAGCAGCTCCCGGTGGGGTGTTCGTTCTGAAGCTTTCTTT.

This clonotype has ten or more counts. The chain links TRBV27 to TRBJ1-5; 9 positions match TRBD1. Germline lookup yields CDR1 MNHEY and CDR2 SMNVEV (reference sequence). Trimming took 6 bases from V and 7 from J; bases not matched to a gene: 1. The CDR3 is made up of 12 amino acids. The CDR3 DNA reads TGTGCCAGCAGGACAGGGGGGCAGCCCCAGCATTTT. Amino acid sequence: CASRTGGQPQHF.

There are many counts of this clonotype. The chain combines TRBV28 with TRBJ2-5; 8 positions agree with TRBD1. CDR1 and CDR2 (germline): MDHEN, SYDVKM. The ends lost 3 bases at V and 5 bases at J; junction bases unmatched: 8. The CDR3 sequence is 15 residues long. CDR3 sequence: CASSLGTGVVETQYF. CDR3 in DNA: TGTGCCAGCAGTTTGGGGACAGGAGTTGTGGAGACCCAGTACTTC. The variable domain in full, with the rest retrieved from reference TRBV28 and TRBJ2-5, is DVKVTQSSRYLVKRTGEKVFLECVQDMDHENMFWYRQDPGLGLRLIYFSYDVKMKEKGDIPEGYSVSREKKERFSLILESASTNQTSMYLCASSLGTGVVETQYFGPGTRLLVL.

This clonotype has ten or more counts. V is TRBV5-6 and J is TRBJ2-7; either TRBD1 or TRBD2 may fit D (5 bases each). Germline assignment: CDR1 SGHDT and CDR2 YYEEEE. V lost 3 bases, J lost 4 bases, and 17 bases lay in between. The length of the CDR3 is 15 residues. The CDR3 here is CASSWDRVSKYEQYV. The DNA of the CDR3 is TGTGCCAGCAGCTGGGACCGGGTATCTAAATACGAGCAGTACGTC.

At least ten counts were recorded for this clonotype. This chain uses TRBV11-3 with TRBJ2-5; D gene uncertain. The CDR3 covers 13 residues. The germline V gene has CDR1 SGHNT and CDR2 YENEEA. Trimming cost V 4 bases and J 2 bases, with 8 bases left between them. The CDR3 DNA sequence: TGTGCCAGCAGCTCTGGGCAGCAAGAGACCCAGTACTTC. It translates to CASSSGQQETQYF.

This clonotype was observed many times. Here the CDR3 reads CASRRLADEQFF. CDR3 nucleotide sequence: TGTGCCAGTCGAAGGTTGGCGGATGAGCAGTTCTTC. The genes are TRBV2 and TRBJ2-1, with D unresolved. CDR3 length equals 12 residues. CDR1 SNHLY and CDR2 FYNNEI come from the germline V gene. The V and J ends lost 9 bases and 8 bases respectively, with 14 bases between them.

This clonotype was counted once. The rearrangement uses TRBV7-9 and TRBJ1-2; 8 bases are a match to TRBD1. The CDR3 loop spans 13 amino acids. V gave up 1 base and J gave up 8 bases; unmatched junction bases: 3. CDR1 is SEHNR, CDR2 FQNEAQ, per germline (reference sequence). The CDR3 spells CASSLGTGRGYTF. CDR3 DNA: TGTGCCAGCAGCTTAGGGACAGGGAGGGGCTACACCTTC.

This clonotype has a count of ten or more. This chain links TRBV5-5 with TRBJ2-5, with 12 bases aligning to TRBD2. The ends lost 0 bases at V and 7 bases at J; junction bases unmatched: 4. CDR1 SGHKS and CDR2 YYEKEE come from the germline V gene (reference sequence). The CDR3 spans 15 residues. The CDR3 nucleotides read TGTGCCAGCAGCTTGGGACTAGCGGGAGACAGGACCCAGTACTTC. Translated, it gives CASSLGLAGDRTQYF.

This clonotype was detected ten times or more. The germline gene is not matched at one end of the junction; a read error may be the cause. The rearrangement links TRBV6-5 to TRBJ1-6; D not resolved. The CDR3 has 14 residues. Looked up from germline, CDR1 is MNHEY and CDR2 is SVGAGI. The CDR3 region has the DNA TGTGCCACCGGAGCTGGGGTGGGGTACGCACCCCTCAACTTT. It yields the protein CATGAGVGYAPLNF.

The sample holds many counts of this clonotype. This chain joins TRBV7-9 and TRBJ1-1; the D is unclear. The V gene lost 1 base and the J gene lost 7 bases, with 7 bases spanning the gap. Germline values: CDR1 SEHNR, CDR2 FQNEAQ (reference sequence). The CDR3 is 12 amino acids. The CDR3 reads CASSLGLNEAFF. The CDR3 DNA sequence: TGTGCCAGCAGCTTAGGGCTGAATGAAGCTTTCTTT.

The table lists this clonotype with many counts. The chain employs TRBV4-3 and TRBJ2-1; either TRBD1 or TRBD2 may supply D (7 bases each). The germline gives CDR1 LGHNA, CDR2 YSLEER. The V gene lost 0 bases and the J gene lost 4 bases, with 22 bases spanning the gap. The CDR3 has 19 residues. CDR3 in DNA: TGCGCCAGCAGCCAAGACGGGGGGATGGACAGGAAAATTTACAATGAGCAGTTCTTC. Protein: CASSQDGGMDRKIYNEQFF.

This clonotype was seen many times. The chain combines TRBV6-6 with TRBJ1-1; D is uncertain. CDR3 length: 13 residues. The germline V gene encodes CDR1 MNHNY and CDR2 SVGAGI (reference sequence). Trimming cost V 3 bases and J 1 base, with 6 bases left between them. The CDR3 region has the DNA TGTGCCAGCAGTTATTCAGCGAACACTGAAGCTTTCTTT. It specifies CASSYSANTEAFF.

This clonotype was detected many times. The V gene is TRBV12-3 or TRBV12-4, the J gene TRBJ2-7; D is uncertain. Trimming stripped 3 bases from V and 2 bases from J, with 8 bases between. The CDR3 is made up of 13 amino acids. The CDR3 DNA reads TGTGCCAGCAGTTTCGGAAGGGCCTACGAGCAGTACTTC. As protein: CASSFGRAYEQYF.

This clonotype was counted many times. V is TRBV12-3 or TRBV12-4 and J is TRBJ2-7; no reliable D call. Trimming removed 3 bases at V and 4 bases at J, with 10 bases between. The CDR3 spans 13 residues. The DNA for the CDR3 is TGTGCCAGCAGTTTTGGGCGCAGGTACGAGCAGTACGTC. It codes for CASSFGRRYEQYV.

Ten or more counts support this clonotype. The V and J genes are TRBV20-1 and TRBJ2-3; perhaps TRBD2 as D (6 bases). V was pared by 2 bases and J by 6 bases, with 9 bases between. CDR1 and CDR2 (germline): DFQATT, SNEGSKA (reference sequence). The CDR3 has 12 amino acids. CDR3 in DNA: TGCAGTGCTAGACGGAGGGTGGATACGCAGTATTTT. Translated, it gives CSARRRVDTQYF.

This clonotype was detected ten times or more. This chain links TRBV12-3 or TRBV12-4 with TRBJ2-7; D is unresolved. The V end was cut by 5 bases, the J end by 5 bases, with 16 bases between. The CDR3 length is 14 residues. The CDR3 spells CASSAWTPLHEQYF. CDR3 sequence (DNA): TGTGCCAGCAGTGCCTGGACCCCGTTGCACGAGCAGTACTTC.

This clonotype was seen ten or more times. The genes are TRBV6-4 and TRBJ2-1; 7 bases are shared with TRBD2. The V and J ends lost 9 bases and 2 bases, in that order; junction bases with no gene match: 7. Germline CDR1 is MRHNA and CDR2 is SNTAGT. The CDR3 has 14 residues. In DNA, the CDR3 is TGTGCCAGGGATAGAAGCGGGACCTACAATGAGCAGTTCTTC. This sequence encodes CARDRSGTYNEQFF.

This clonotype was picked up many times. The chain joins TRBV20-1 to TRBJ1-5, with D perhaps matching TRBD1 (6 bases). V dropped 5 bases and J dropped 6 bases, with 11 bases sitting between them. This CDR3 has 12 amino acids. The germline CDR1 and CDR2 sequences are DFQATT and SNEGSKA (reference sequence). Here the CDR3 DNA reads TGCAGTGCTGATACAGGGAGTCAGCCCCAGCATTTT. Translated: CSADTGSQPQHF.

This clonotype was seen a handful of times. The chain employs TRBV4-1 and TRBJ2-1; D ambiguous. Looked up from germline, CDR1 is MGHRA and CDR2 is YSYEKL. This CDR3 has 12 amino acids. The V and J ends lost 0 bases and 12 bases respectively, with 9 bases between them. CDR3 amino acids: CASSQDQVVQFF. The CDR3 DNA follows: TGCGCCAGCAGCCAAGATCAAGTCGTGCAGTTCTTC.

The chain joins TRBV6-2 or TRBV6-3 to TRBJ1-1, with D uncertain. V lost 2 bases to trimming and J lost 2 bases, with 27 bases between them. The CDR3 spans 20 residues. Germline V CDR1 and CDR2: MNHEY, SVGEGT. The CDR3 loop is CASSYVPLGLRIGENTEAFF. The CDR3 DNA reads as TGTGCCAGCAGTTACGTTCCTTTAGGTTTGAGGATTGGGGAAAACACTGAAGCTTTCTTT.

This clonotype was seen many times. V is TRBV2 and J is TRBJ2-1; 7 bases fit TRBD1. CDR3 length equals 15 residues. Trimming at V came to 2 bases and at J to 6 bases, leaving 7 bases not matched to a gene. Per the germline V gene, CDR1 is SNHLY and CDR2 is FYNNEI. CDR3 bases: TGTGCCAGCAGTGAAATTGGTTCAGGGGGCAATGAGCAGTTCTTC. It specifies CASSEIGSGGNEQFF.

To note about this clonotype: A much larger clone differs from this one at a single base, so this may be a read error. The V gene is TRBV9, the J gene TRBJ1-5; the D is unclear. Germline V gives CDR1 SGDLS, CDR2 YYNGEE. The CDR3 contains 14 residues. The CDR3 region is CANSPTQAGQPQNF. The DNA of the CDR3 is TGTGCCAACAGTCCTACTCAGGCGGGTCAGCCCCAGAATTTT.

Concerning this clonotype: One junction end does not reproduce the germline sequence, and a read error may be involved. The gene calls are TRBV20-1 and TRBJ1-5; perhaps TRBD1 as D (5 bases). The germline V gene encodes CDR1 DFQATT and CDR2 SNEGSKA (reference sequence). The CDR3 has 13 residues. CDR3 loop: CSAPIPGNQPQNF. In nucleotides, the CDR3 is TGCAGTGCCCCTATCCCAGGGAATCAGCCCCAGAATTTT.

This clonotype was seen many times. This CDR3 is CSPWIRGSNTEAFF. The CDR3 DNA follows: TGCAGCCCCTGGATCAGGGGGTCGAACACTGAAGCTTTCTTT. This chain joins TRBV29-1 and TRBJ1-1, with 7 bases lining up with TRBD1. The CDR3 runs to 14 residues. The V gene end was trimmed by 8 bases and the J gene end by 1 base; junction bases not matched to a gene: 10. Germline V gives CDR1 SQVTM, CDR2 ANQGSEA.

This clonotype was picked up many times. CDR3 sequence reads: CASSLRSGNTEAFF. The CDR3 coding sequence is TGTGCCAGCAGTTTAAGGTCAGGGAACACTGAAGCTTTCTTT. The genes are TRBV12-3 or TRBV12-4 and TRBJ1-1; D is unclear. Trimming removed 2 bases at V and 1 base at J, with 8 bases between. The CDR3 loop spans 14 amino acids.

This clonotype was seen ten or more times. In DNA, the CDR3 is TGCAGTGCCAGAACAATGCGACACTCCTTTCGTTATGGCTACACCTTC. It translates to CSARTMRHSFRYGYTF. The chain combines TRBV20-1 with TRBJ1-2, with no clear D. The ends were cut back, 6 bases at V and 5 bases at J, with 25 bases in the middle. The CDR3 contains 16 residues. CDR1 is DFQATT, CDR2 SNEGSKA, per germline (reference sequence).

A single count supports this clonotype. At one end the junction does not follow the germline gene, possibly because of a read error. The V and J genes are TRBV7-6 and TRBJ1-3; TRBD1 might be the D (6 bases). Germline CDR1 and CDR2: SGHVS and FNYEAQ. The CDR3 runs to 15 residues. Here the CDR3 reads CASSSTDSPGNTIYF. The CDR3, as DNA: TGTGCCAGTAGTTCCACGGACAGTCCTGGAAACACCATCTATTTT.